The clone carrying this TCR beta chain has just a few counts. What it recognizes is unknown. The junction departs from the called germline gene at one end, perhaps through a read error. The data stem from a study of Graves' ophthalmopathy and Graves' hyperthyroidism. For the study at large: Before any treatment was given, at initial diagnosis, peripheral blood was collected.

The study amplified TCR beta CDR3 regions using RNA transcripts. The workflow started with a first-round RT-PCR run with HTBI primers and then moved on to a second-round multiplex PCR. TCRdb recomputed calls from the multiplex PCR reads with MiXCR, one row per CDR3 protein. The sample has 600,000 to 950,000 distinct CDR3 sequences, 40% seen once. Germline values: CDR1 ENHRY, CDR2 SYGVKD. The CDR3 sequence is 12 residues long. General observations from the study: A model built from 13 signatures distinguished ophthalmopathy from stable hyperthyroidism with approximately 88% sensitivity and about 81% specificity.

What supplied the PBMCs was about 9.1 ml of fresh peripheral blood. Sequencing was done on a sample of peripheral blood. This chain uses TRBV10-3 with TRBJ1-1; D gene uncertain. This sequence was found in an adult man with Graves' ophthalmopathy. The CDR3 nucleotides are TGTGCCAGCAGTTACTCCACGGGTGAAGCTTTCTTT. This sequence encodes CASSYSTGEAFF.